Following are 21 T cell receptor beta chains from one sample sequenced in a study of Graves' ophthalmopathy and Graves' hyperthyroidism listed by TCRdb under 2018. TCRdb records Illumina HiSeq 2000 as the sequencer. For repertoire sequencing, the TCR beta CDR3 regions were amplified from RNA transcripts. HTBI primers and the Qiagen OneStep RT-PCR kit were used in a first-round RT-PCR, which was followed by a second-round multiplex PCR, size selection and purification. TCRdb passed the public sequencing reads through fastp at Q25 and MiXCR, retaining productive beta sequences. Duplicate CDR3 protein sequences are folded into a single record with the most common DNA and genes. This sample gives hundreds of thousands of distinct CDR3 sequences in total; 45% to 55% of them show up just once. Around 43% of the sample is in the top ten clones. The sequencing sample was made of peripheral blood. These receptors originate from an adult man with Graves' ophthalmopathy.

The gene calls are TRBV27 and TRBJ1-2; TRBD1 matches at 7 bases. This CDR3 is 13 amino acids long. The V segment lost 4 bases and the J segment 8 bases; nucleotides outside the gene matches: 7. In germline, CDR1 is MNHEY, CDR2 SMNVEV (reference sequence). In DNA, the CDR3 is TGTGCCAGCAGTTCTAGGACAGGAGGGGGCTACACCTTC. Encoded protein: CASSSRTGGGYTF.

The rearrangement joins TRBV9 to TRBJ2-7; D uncertain. This CDR3 region has 13 residues. The germline V gene encodes CDR1 SGDLS and CDR2 YYNGEE. V was cut by 5 bases and J by 2 bases, with 11 bases left in between. For the CDR3, the DNA is TGTGCCAGCAGTTTTGCCGTGGCCTACGAGCAGTACTTC. Its protein product is CASSFAVAYEQYF.

As regards this clonotype: An end of the junction differs from the germline gene, which may be a read error. This chain uses TRBV7-3 with TRBJ2-2, with D possibly matching TRBD2 (5 bases). Germline V CDR1 and CDR2: SGHTA, FQGTGA. CDR3 length: 16 residues. The CDR3 DNA sequence: TGTGCCAGCAGCTTTCTCGGACCCTCGAACACCGGGAAGCTGTTTTTT. It yields the protein CASSFLGPSNTGKLFF.

This clonotype appeared a few times. V usage is TRBV7-8 and J usage is TRBJ1-5, with a weak D call TRBD1 (6 bases). Germline V gene sequence: CDR1 SGHVS, CDR2 FQNEAQ. The germline V and J ends were trimmed by 2 bases and 2 bases, with 10 bases remaining between them. The CDR3 extends over 15 amino acids. CDR3 amino acids: CASSLTGRGNQPQHF. The DNA for the CDR3 is TGTGCCAGCAGCTTAACAGGGCGGGGCAATCAGCCCCAGCATTTT.

The count of this clonotype is one. V is TRBV5-4 and J is TRBJ1-4, with TRBD1 as a possible D gene (6 bases). The germline V and J ends were trimmed by 2 bases and 5 bases, with 13 bases remaining between them. CDR1 is SGHNT, CDR2 YYREEE, per germline (reference sequence). This CDR3 comprises 15 residues. CDR3 loop: CASSLAWQGNEKLFF. The CDR3 DNA follows: TGTGCCAGCAGCTTAGCGTGGCAGGGGAATGAAAAACTGTTTTTT.

This clonotype was seen a few times. The gene calls are TRBV12-3 or TRBV12-4 and TRBJ2-7; a weak D match, TRBD1 (5 bases). This CDR3 contains 13 residues. The V end lost 5 bases, the J end lost 7 bases, and 15 bases lay between the germline ends. The DNA for the CDR3 is TGTGCCAGCAGTCAGGGATTTTTCGGGGAGCAGTACTTC. This sequence encodes CASSQGFFGEQYF.

This sequence joins TRBV29-1 and TRBJ2-7; TRBD2 might be the D (6 bases). CDR3 length equals 13 residues. Deletions cut 3 bases from V and 7 bases from J, with 16 bases between. Germline CDR1 is SQVTM and CDR2 is ANQGSEA. CDR3: CSVEWDSYNEQYF. The DNA for the CDR3 is TGCAGCGTTGAGTGGGACTCCTACAATGAGCAGTACTTC.

The chain recombines TRBV29-1 with TRBJ2-2; 7 bases agree with TRBD2. The CDR3 extends over 13 amino acids. CDR1 is SQVTM and CDR2 is ANQGSEA in the germline V gene. J was trimmed by 6 bases and V by 6 bases; bases with no gene match: 7. CDR3 sequence (DNA): TGCAGCGTCACCGGGGAGGGGCCCGGGGAGCTGTTTTTT. It is translated as CSVTGEGPGELFF.

The table lists this clonotype with a few counts. The chain employs TRBV7-8 and TRBJ2-5; a possible D gene is TRBD2 (6 bases). Trimming left V 5 bases short and J 9 bases short, with 16 bases between. This CDR3 has 13 amino acids. CDR1 SGHVS and CDR2 FQNEAQ come from the germline V gene. CDR3 DNA: TGTGCCAGCAGCAAGGACCGCCCGGGGGCCCAGTACTTC. Its translation: CASSKDRPGAQYF.

The chain carries TRBV7-8 and TRBJ2-2; D is possibly TRBD2 (5 bases). The CDR3 runs 12 residues. Trimming took off 6 bases at V and 11 bases at J, with 13 bases between the two ends. Per germline, CDR1 SGHVS and CDR2 FQNEAQ. This chain's CDR3 is CASRASGGELFF. The DNA for the CDR3 is TGTGCCAGCAGGGCAAGCGGAGGTGAGCTGTTTTTT.

Notes on this clonotype: A read error may explain this, as a much larger clone is one base away. The V gene is TRBV25-1, the J gene TRBJ1-2, with D tentatively TRBD1 (6 bases). The CDR3 has 12 amino acids. Germline-derived CDR1 and CDR2 are MGHDK and SYGVNS. The CDR3: CASSGTVEGCTF. CDR3 nucleotides: TGTGCCAGCAGTGGGACAGTTGAGGGCTGCACCTTC.

The chain couples TRBV18 to TRBJ1-1; D is perhaps TRBD1 (6 bases). Trimming pared 3 bases from V and 12 bases from J, leaving 20 bases between. CDR3 length equals 14 residues. CDR1 is KGHSH and CDR2 is LQKENI in the germline V gene. The CDR3 protein is CASSPPEVTGKTFF. The CDR3 nucleotides are TGTGCCAGCTCACCGCCGGAGGTAACAGGGAAGACTTTCTTT.

This clonotype occurred a few times. The CDR3 DNA reads as TGTGCCAGCAGCCCGGGACAGCTCACCGGGGAGCTGTTTTTT. Residues: CASSPGQLTGELFF. This chain joins TRBV9 and TRBJ2-2, with TRBD1 matching 7 bases. CDR1 SGDLS and CDR2 YYNGEE come from the germline V gene. Unmatched junction bases numbered 4, after V lost 4 bases and J lost 4 bases. CDR3 length equals 14 residues.

The chain joins TRBV20-1 to TRBJ1-2; TRBD1 matches at 8 bases. CDR1 is DFQATT, CDR2 SNEGSKA, per germline (reference sequence). V was clipped by 1 base and J by 2 bases; unmatched bases: 3. The CDR3 consists of 14 residues. CDR3 in amino acids: CSARGTGLNYGYTF. The CDR3 DNA sequence: TGCAGTGCTAGAGGGACAGGGCTAAACTATGGCTACACCTTC.

The chain combines TRBV2 with TRBJ2-7, with D possibly being TRBD1 or TRBD2 (5 bases each). The V and J ends lost 4 bases and 10 bases respectively, with 20 bases between them. The CDR3 runs to 14 residues. Germline V lookup: CDR1 SNHLY, CDR2 FYNNEI. The CDR3 loop reads CASSALGATGLQYF. CDR3 coding DNA: TGTGCCAGCAGTGCTCTTGGGGCCACAGGACTTCAGTACTTC.

This clonotype was counted only a few times. This chain links TRBV19 with TRBJ1-1, with D possibly matching TRBD1 (6 bases). This CDR3 is 14 amino acids long. V dropped 5 bases and J dropped 2 bases, with 12 bases sitting between them. The germline V gene encodes CDR1 LNHDA and CDR2 SQIVND (reference sequence). CDR3 bases: TGTGCCAGTAGTCCCGACAGGAGTAACACTGAAGCTTTCTTT. This encodes CASSPDRSNTEAFF.

By sample share, this clonotype is hyperexpanded. This chain connects TRBV2 to TRBJ1-5; possibly TRBD1 for D (6 bases). Germline V gene lookup returns CDR1 SNHLY and CDR2 FYNNEI. The length of the CDR3 is 14 residues. V was shortened by 5 bases and J by 8 bases, with 16 bases between the two germline ends. Here the CDR3 DNA reads TGTGCCAGCAGTCCCACAGGGTCCAGCAAGCCCCAGCATTTT. It specifies CASSPTGSSKPQHF.

The J gene is TRBJ2-7, the V gene TRBV20-1, with 13 bases lining up with TRBD2. Looked up from germline, CDR1 is DFQATT and CDR2 is SNEGSKA (reference sequence). The length of the CDR3 is 14 residues. J lost 3 bases, V lost 4 bases, and 3 bases had no gene match. The CDR3 bases are TGCAGTGCTATGGGGACTAGCGGGGTCTACGAGCAGTACTTC. Protein sequence: CSAMGTSGVYEQYF.

This clonotype was observed a handful of times. This chain joins TRBV5-1 and TRBJ1-4; 9 nucleotides agree with TRBD1. The V gene end was trimmed by 3 bases and the J gene end by 5 bases; junction bases not matched to a gene: 2. The CDR3 contains 14 residues. Germline-derived CDR1 and CDR2 are SGHRS and YFSETQ. DNA for the CDR3: TGCGCCAGCAGCTCAGGACAGGGGAATGAAAAACTGTTTTTT. Translating it yields CASSSGQGNEKLFF.

This clonotype came up a few times. V is TRBV28 and J is TRBJ2-7; 8 positions match TRBD1. Germline CDR1 MDHEN, CDR2 SYDVKM. V shed 8 bases, J shed 2 bases, and the junction held 11 bases outside the gene matches. CDR3 size: 15 residues. The CDR3, as DNA: TGTGCCAGCTACCCTCGCGGGACAGGCACCTACGAGCAGTACTTC. This encodes CASYPRGTGTYEQYF.

The CDR3 protein is CSAETGSSYEQYF. CDR3 nucleotide sequence: TGCAGTGCGGAGACAGGGAGCTCCTACGAGCAGTACTTC. The chain links TRBV20-1 to TRBJ2-7; TRBD1 aligns across 7 bases. The CDR3 sequence is 13 residues long. Germline V CDR1 and CDR2: DFQATT, SNEGSKA (reference sequence). V trimming: 6 bases; J trimming: 0 bases; junction bases outside the gene matches: 5.